Listed below are T cell receptor beta chains from one sample, sequenced in a study of blood T cell repertoires in COVID-19. TCRdb's table, derived via immunoSEQ multiplex PCR, lists solely in-frame clones and lacks some. The sample records some 17,000 clones, 70% to 85% being singletons. Sequencing was carried out using peripheral blood. Source of these receptors: a man between 65 and 79 years old with COVID-19, enrolled during active disease. Both conserved end residues are trimmed from each CDR3. A clone size is listed for some rows: how often the clone was seen (once, few, many), or a class if it is expanded.

clone_size	v_call	cdr3_aa
-	TRBV18	ASSPRTEGYEQY
-	TRBV3-1/TRBV3-2	ASSVGEGYGYT
-	TRBV6-5	ASRGARVEKLF
-	TRBV24-1	ATSGGTGKEVSYNEQF
few	TRBV18	ASSPRGGTAGEQY
-	TRBV5-1	ASRWSTGESPLH
-	TRBV18	ASSPRGDYGYT
-	TRBV29-1	SALPSGRSWEQY
-	TRBV28	ASSSNNEQF
-	TRBV5-1	ASASNQGALTEAF
-	TRBV7-2	ASSPRRGGGNEQY
few	TRBV28	ASSLVQGGNQPQH
-	TRBV10-3	ALGGDRGTYEQY
-	TRBV5-1	ASSLEGGEDTGELF
-	TRBV7-3	ASSLQGANGYT
-	TRBV30	AWTPGLGELF
-	TRBV12-3/TRBV12-4	ASTEREGLF
-	TRBV11-1	ASSLSRGRWDEQF
-	TRBV7-9	ASSLLTSVDTQY
-	TRBV4-1	ASSPQLGQAELYEQY
medium-sized	TRBV5-1	ASSSLAGGNTGELF
once	TRBV19	ASSMKGDTEAF
-	TRBV7-9	ASSARTGPTGELF
-	TRBV5-1	ASNTGQDYEKLF
-	TRBV7-6	ASSLAGGTGANVLT
-	TRBV2	ASSARTGSGNTIY
-	TRBV7-8	ASSRSGTGELF
-	TRBV5-1	ASSLAGGNTIY
-	TRBV6-6	ASKQGEEKLF
once	TRBV27	ASSFLAGSLGRGYEQY
-	TRBV6-4	ASGQGANSPLH
-	TRBV18	ASSPGTGADEQY
-	TRBV19	ASSMWELNQPQH
-	TRBV6-5	ASLGTGILGYT
-	TRBV30	AHDRPNH
-	TRBV3-1/TRBV3-2	ASSPSPGTYYEQY
once	TRBV6-2/TRBV6-3	ASSYIRTSGGYNEQF
-	TRBV5-1	ASSLRGWDSAKNEQY
-	TRBV6-4	ASRPQGNAGELF